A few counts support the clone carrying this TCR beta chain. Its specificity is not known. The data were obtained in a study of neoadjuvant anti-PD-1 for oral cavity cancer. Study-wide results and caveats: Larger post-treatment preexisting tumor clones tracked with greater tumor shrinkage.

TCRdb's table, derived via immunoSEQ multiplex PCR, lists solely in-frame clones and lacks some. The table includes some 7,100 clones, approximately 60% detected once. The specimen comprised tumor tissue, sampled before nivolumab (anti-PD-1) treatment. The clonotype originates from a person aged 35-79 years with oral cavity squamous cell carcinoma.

The CDR3 spells CASSDTPEETQYF. Written as DNA, the CDR3 is TGTGCCAGCAGTGATACTCCTGAAGAGACCCAGTACTTC. The V and J genes are TRBV6-1 and TRBJ2-5; D remains ambiguous. The germline V gene has CDR1 MNHNS and CDR2 SASEGT. V lost 3 bases to trimming and J lost 3 bases, with 8 bases between them. The CDR3 runs 13 residues.